These 26 T cell receptor beta chains share one sample of origin, sequenced in a study of T cells in women clearing cervical HPV infection. Generated by immunoSEQ multiplex PCR, the TCRdb table keeps only in-frame clones and is missing some. The sample shows around 20,000 clones, and roughly 4.9% sits with its ten largest clones. Sequencing was performed on blood buffy coat. The receptors derive from a woman between 18 and 70 years old with a cervical HPV16 infection that either progressed to CIN3+ or cleared (not recorded which).

The covered CDR3 bases are TGTGCCAGCAGAATCGAGCGGTCCCCGGCAGATACG. Translated, it gives CASRIERSPADT. The full CDR3 is CASRIERSPADTQYF. The chain carries TRBV7-2 and TRBJ2-3; tentatively, D is TRBD2 (5 bases). The read terminates 3 residues ahead of where the CDR3 ends, so the germline J gene completes it. In germline, CDR1 is SGHTA, CDR2 FQGNSA. V was cut by 6 bases and J by 4 bases, with 17 bases left in between. The CDR3 has 15 residues. The variable domain in full, with the rest retrieved from reference TRBV7-2 and TRBJ2-3, is GAGVSQSPSNKVTEKGKDVELRCDPISGHTALYWYRQSLGQGLEFLIYFQGNSAPDKSGLPSDRFSAERTGGSVSTLTIQRTQQEDSAVYLCASRIERSPADTQYFGPGTRLTVL.

In the case of this clone: The DNA ends 3 residues before the CDR3 does, and the rest of the CDR3 is filled in from the germline J gene. The chain carries TRBV5-1 and TRBJ2-7; D gene unclear. V lost 3 bases to trimming and J lost 0 bases, with 10 bases between them. CDR1 SGHRS and CDR2 YFSETQ come from the germline V gene. The CDR3 sequence is 14 residues long. CDR3 residues: CASSSELSSYEQYF. The covered CDR3 bases are TGCGCCAGCAGCTCTGAACTGAGCTCCTACGAG.

A remark on this clone: Coverage ceases 3 residues before the CDR3 finishes, and the germline J gene fills in the end. The chain joins TRBV20-1 to TRBJ2-3, with 8 bases identical to TRBD2. Germline CDR1 reads DFQATT; CDR2 reads SNEGSKA (reference sequence). Trimming took 1 base from V and 3 from J; bases not matched to a gene: 12. CDR3 size: 17 residues. CDR3 amino acids: CSARATPRGLATDTQYF. CDR3 bases read: TGCAGTGCTAGAGCCACACCCCGTGGACTAGCTACAGATACG.

Comment on this clone: The read ends 3 residues before the CDR3 terminus; that terminus is restored from the germline J gene. The chain links TRBV6-7 to TRBJ1-6; D not certain. TRBV6-7 falls under the ORF class, with uncertain function. This CDR3 comprises 12 residues. Trimming left V 8 bases short and J 5 bases short, with 7 bases between. CDR3 in amino acids: CASVHHNSPLHF. The CDR3 DNA, read in part, is TGTGCCAGCGTACACCATAATTCACCC.

With respect to this clone: Sequencing ends 3 residues short of the CDR3 end; the germline J gene provides the rest. The V and J genes are TRBV7-9 and TRBJ2-3; D might be TRBD1 (5 bases). This CDR3 contains 12 residues. Germline CDR1 reads SEHNR; CDR2 reads FQNEAQ (reference sequence). CDR3 residues: CASSLDNQPQYF. The DNA read from the CDR3 is TGTGCCAGCAGCTTGGACAATCAGCCG.

Turning to this clone: Sequencing ends 3 residues short of the CDR3 end; the germline J gene provides the rest. The chain joins TRBV15 to TRBJ2-3, with TRBD1 identical over 9 bases. CDR1 and CDR2 from the germline V gene are LNHNV and YYDKDF (reference sequence). The CDR3 is 15 amino acids. The trim removed 2 bases at V and 6 bases at J, leaving 6 bases unmatched. The CDR3 loop is CATSRNRGLADTQYF. The CDR3 bases that were read are TGTGCCACCAGCAGAAACAGGGGGCTAGCTGATACG.

Frequency places this clone as medium-sized. The read ends 3 residues before the CDR3 terminus; that terminus is restored from the germline J gene. V gene TRBV5-1 combines with J gene TRBJ2-4; D might be TRBD1 (6 bases). The CDR3 is 18 residues long. The V and J ends lost 0 bases and 6 bases respectively, with 22 bases between them. The germline V gene has CDR1 SGHRS and CDR2 YFSETQ. CDR3 region: CASSLEVVTIRRGNIQYF. CDR3 DNA (partial): TGCGCCAGCAGCTTGGAGGTAGTGACTATCCGCAGGGGAAACATT.

Notes on this clone: Sequencing ends 3 residues short of the CDR3 end; the germline J gene provides the rest. V gene TRBV6-2 or TRBV6-3 combines with J gene TRBJ2-5; 8 bases agree with TRBD2. The CDR3 loop spans 16 amino acids. Germline V gene sequence: CDR1 MNHEY, CDR2 SVGEGT. Unmatched junction bases numbered 10, after V lost 5 bases and J lost 2 bases. The CDR3 spells CASSTFPQRGQETQYF. The sequenced CDR3 bases are TGTGCCAGCAGTACATTCCCCCAGCGGGGGCAAGAGACC.

Partial CDR3 DNA: TGTGCCACCAGCAGAGAACAGTCAGGGGAAAGAGAGACC. Residues: CATSREQSGERET. The whole CDR3 protein reads CATSREQSGERETQYF. This sequence joins TRBV15 and TRBJ2-5, with a possible D match to TRBD1 (6 bases). The read stops 3 residues short of the end of the CDR3; the missing end is completed from the germline J gene. V lost 0 bases, J lost 4 bases, and 15 bases lay in between. The germline V gene encodes CDR1 LNHNV and CDR2 YYDKDF (reference sequence). This CDR3 is built from 16 residues. The full variable domain, with the rest looked up from reference TRBV15 and TRBJ2-5, is DAMVIQNPRYQVTQFGKPVTLSCSQTLNHNVMYWYQQKSSQAPKLLFHYYDKDFNNEADTPDNFQSRRPNTSFCFLDIRSPGLGDTAMYLCATSREQSGERETQYFGPGTRLLVL.

A remark on this clone: Other DNA variants within this sample encode the same CDR3. This CDR3 reads CASSRDRRNTIYF. The sequenced part of the CDR3 DNA is TGTGCCAGCAGCCGGGACAGGAGAAACACC. The chain recombines TRBV7-2 with TRBJ1-3; 8 bases align to TRBD1. The DNA ends 3 residues before the CDR3 does, and the rest of the CDR3 is filled in from the germline J gene. CDR3 size: 13 residues. V lost 5 bases to trimming and J lost 5 bases; unmatched junction nucleotides: 2. Germline V lookup: CDR1 SGHTA, CDR2 FQGNSA.

Notes on this clone: Sequencing ends 3 residues short of the CDR3 end; the germline J gene provides the rest. The rearrangement uses TRBV9 and TRBJ1-2; D call uncertain. V was trimmed by 1 base and J by 3 bases, leaving 13 bases between them. Germline V gene lookup returns CDR1 SGDLS and CDR2 YYNGEE. The CDR3 totals 15 residues. The chain's CDR3 is CASSVTSGLDYGYTF. The CDR3 bases that were read are TGTGCCAGCAGCGTAACCTCCGGACTCGACTATGGC. The full variable domain, in which reference TRBV9 and TRBJ1-2 provide the parts outside the CDR3, is DSGVTQTPKHLITATGQRVTLRCSPRSGDLSVYWYQQSLDQGLQFLIQYYNGEERAKGNILERFSAQQFPDLHSELNLSSLELGDSALYFCASSVTSGLDYGYTFGSGTRLTVV.

For this clone: A junction boundary mismatches the germline segment, possibly from a read error. The CDR3 sequence: CASSLAGGPADTQYF. The part of the CDR3 DNA that was read is TGTGCCAGCAGCCTAGCGGGGGGGCCCGCAGATACG. This rearrangement joins TRBV7-6 to TRBJ2-3; 12 positions match TRBD2. The CDR3 end falls 3 residues outside the read, so it is completed with the germline J gene. This CDR3 comprises 15 residues. Germline V lookup: CDR1 SGHVS, CDR2 FNYEAQ. Together with reference TRBV7-6 and TRBJ2-3, the CDR3 gives the full variable domain: GAGVSQSPRYKVTKRGQDVALRCDPISGHVSLYWYRQALGQGPEFLTYFNYEAQQDKSGLPNDRFSAERPEGSISTLTIQRTEQRDSAMYRCASSLAGGPADTQYFGPGTRLTVL.

Details on this clone: The CDR3 is cut off 3 residues early in the read; its end comes from the germline J gene. This chain links TRBV19 with TRBJ1-2, with TRBD1 identical over 8 bases. The CDR3 covers 14 residues. Per germline, CDR1 LNHDA and CDR2 SQIVND (reference sequence). CDR3 DNA, as far as it was read: TGTGCCAGTAGTACTTCCGGGACAGGCTCCGAC. Residues: CASSTSGTGSD. The entire CDR3 protein is CASSTSGTGSDYTF.

A word on this clone: The read finishes 3 residues shy of the CDR3 end, and the germline J gene is used to complete it. The chain combines TRBV7-2 with TRBJ1-5; D is uncertain. Between the trimmed V and J ends, which lost 3 bases and 4 bases, there was a span of 7 bases. The CDR3 loop spans 13 amino acids. The V gene's germline CDR1 is SGHTA and CDR2 FQGNSA. The CDR3 region is CASSFSKNQPQHF. Partial CDR3 DNA: TGTGCCAGCAGCTTTAGCAAGAATCAGCCC.

Turning to this clone: The read halts 3 residues ahead of the CDR3 end, with the missing end drawn from the germline J gene. The chain uses TRBV30 and TRBJ1-6; TRBD1 aligns across 9 bases. The CDR3 extends over 13 amino acids. V shed 4 bases and J 10 bases; nucleotides not matched to a gene: 5. Germline V gene lookup returns CDR1 GTSNPN and CDR2 SVGIG (reference sequence). CDR3 protein: CAWKDRGGSPLHF. The part of the CDR3 DNA that was read is TGTGCCTGGAAGGACAGGGGAGGGTCACCC.

The CDR3 reads CASSFRGEQFF. The covered CDR3 bases are TGTGCCAGCAGCTTCCGGGGTGAG. The chain joins TRBV12-3 or TRBV12-4 to TRBJ2-1, with D possibly matching TRBD2 (5 bases). The read comes to an end 3 residues before the CDR3 does, leaving the germline J gene to fill in the end. The V and J ends lost 6 bases and 9 bases respectively, with 9 bases between them. The CDR3 runs 11 residues.

For this clone: Sequencing ends 3 residues short of the CDR3 end; the germline J gene provides the rest. The V and J genes are TRBV2 and TRBJ2-4; 11 bases line up with TRBD2. Germline V gene sequence: CDR1 SNHLY, CDR2 FYNNEI. The CDR3 totals 13 residues. The part of the CDR3 DNA that was read is TGTGCCAGCAGTGAAGAACTAGCGGGGGTT. Its protein is CASSEELAGV. The entire CDR3 protein is CASSEELAGVQYF. The variable domain in full, with the rest retrieved from reference TRBV2 and TRBJ2-4, is EPEVTQTPSHQVTQMGQEVILRCVPISNHLYFYWYRQILGQKVEFLVSFYNNEISEKSEIFDDQFSVERPDGSNFTLKIRSTKLEDSAMYFCASSEELAGVQYFGAGTRLSVL.

Of note for this clone: The observed sequence ends 3 residues before the CDR3 terminus, with the missing tail filled in from the germline J gene. This chain links TRBV14 with TRBJ1-4, with D tentatively TRBD1 (6 bases). Trimming removed 4 bases from V and 8 bases from J, with 14 bases in between. The CDR3 contains 14 residues. Looked up from germline, CDR1 is SGHDN and CDR2 is FVKESK. CDR3 DNA, as far as it was read: TGTGCCAGCAGCCCCTATGTCAGGGGCGAAAAA. This translates into CASSPYVRGEK. The full-length CDR3 reads as CASSPYVRGEKLFF. Full variable domain (missing parts from reference TRBV14 and TRBJ1-4): EAGVTQFPSHSVIEKGQTVTLRCDPISGHDNLYWYRRVMGKEIKFLLHFVKESKQDESGMPNNRFLAERTGGTYSTLKVQPAELEDSGVYFCASSPYVRGEKLFFGSGTQLSVL.

To note about this clone: The read halts 3 residues ahead of the CDR3 end, with the missing end drawn from the germline J gene. This chain links TRBV10-1 with TRBJ1-2; D gene uncertain. This CDR3 is 12 amino acids long. From germline, CDR1 is WNHNN and CDR2 SYGVQD (reference sequence). Partial CDR3 DNA: TGCGCCTTACCCCCGAAGCGTGAGGGC. It is translated as CALPPKREG. The whole CDR3 sequence is CALPPKREGYTF.

Points on this clone: The DNA ends 3 residues before the CDR3 does, and the rest of the CDR3 is filled in from the germline J gene. V usage is TRBV6-2 or TRBV6-3 and J usage is TRBJ2-3; 8 bases are a match to TRBD2. This CDR3 has 14 amino acids. V trimming: 5 bases; J trimming: 3 bases; junction bases outside the gene matches: 4. Germline V gene data show CDR1 as MNHEY and CDR2 as SVGEGT. The CDR3 loop reads CASSRTSLTDTQYF. The DNA read from the CDR3 is TGTGCCAGCAGTCGGACTAGCCTAACAGATACG.

As regards this clone: The read ends 3 residues before the CDR3 terminus; that terminus is restored from the germline J gene. This chain joins TRBV3-1 (or the pseudogene TRBV3-2) and TRBJ2-1; D gene unclear. The germline V gene has CDR1 LGHDT and CDR2 YNNKEL (reference sequence). The CDR3 has 13 amino acids. V lost 6 bases, J lost 0 bases, and 6 bases lay in between. CDR3 amino acids: CASRLSSYNEQFF. The CDR3 DNA, read in part, is TGTGCCAGCAGACTTTCCTCCTACAATGAG.

On this clone itself: Read data end 3 residues before the CDR3 end; the end is taken from the germline J gene. The chain uses TRBV7-3 and TRBJ2-1; 14 bases fit TRBD2. The CDR3 loop spans 15 amino acids. Trimming removed 2 bases from V and 8 bases from J; junction bases left unmatched: 2. Germline assignment: CDR1 SGHTA and CDR2 FQGTGA. CDR3: CASSLGLAGGDEQFF. The part of the CDR3 DNA that was read is TGTGCCAGCAGCTTAGGACTAGCGGGGGGAGATGAG.

Concerning this clone: The CDR3 end is not reached by the read, which stops 3 residues before it; the germline J gene fills it in. This chain links TRBV7-9 with TRBJ2-1, with D possibly being TRBD1 (6 bases). This CDR3 is built from 14 residues. V lost 2 bases and J 6 bases, leaving 11 bases between the germline ends. Germline-derived CDR1 and CDR2 are SEHNR and FQNEAQ (reference sequence). CDR3: CASSLPGVVNEQFF. The sequenced part of the CDR3 DNA is TGTGCCAGCAGCTTACCAGGGGTGGTCAATGAG. The whole variable domain, remainder taken from reference TRBV7-9 and TRBJ2-1, is DTGVSQNPRHKITKRGQNVTFRCDPISEHNRLYWYRQTLGQGPEFLTYFQNEAQLEKSRLLSDRFSAERPKGSFSTLEIQRTEQGDSAMYLCASSLPGVVNEQFFGPGTRLTVL.

As to this clone: The DNA ends 3 residues before the CDR3 does, and the rest of the CDR3 is filled in from the germline J gene. This rearrangement joins TRBV5-1 to TRBJ2-4; 8 bases line up with TRBD2. V lost 0 bases, J lost 0 bases, and 2 bases stayed unmatched. Germline assignment: CDR1 SGHRS and CDR2 YFSETQ. This CDR3 contains 16 residues. Incomplete CDR3 DNA: TGCGCCAGCAGCTTGGCACGGGGGGGAGCCAAAAACATT. Translating gives CASSLARGGAKNI. The CDR3 in full is CASSLARGGAKNIQYF.

In regard to this clone: The CDR3 end lies 3 residues beyond the end of the read and is filled in from the germline J gene. The V gene is TRBV7-2, the J gene TRBJ1-5; D unclear. The CDR3 is 15 amino acids. Germline V gene lookup returns CDR1 SGHTA and CDR2 FQGNSA. Deletions cut 5 bases from V and 6 bases from J, with 17 bases between. The covered CDR3 bases are TGTGCCAGCAGCACCTCCTACAGAGCCCCTCAGCCC. This gives the protein CASSTSYRAPQP. The CDR3 reads in full as CASSTSYRAPQPQHF.

Worth noting for this clone: Read coverage stops 3 residues before the CDR3 terminus; the germline J gene supplies the remainder. The V gene is TRBV28, the J gene TRBJ2-5; 9 bases are a match to TRBD1. The V and J ends lost 3 bases and 1 base, in that order; junction bases with no gene match: 12. Looked up from germline, CDR1 is MDHEN and CDR2 is SYDVKM. CDR3 size: 18 residues. The CDR3 protein is CASSFGTGRWGPQETQYF. The part of the CDR3 DNA that was read is TGTGCCAGCAGTTTTGGGACAGGGCGATGGGGACCCCAAGAGACC.